This is a list of T cell receptor beta chains from one sample in a study of identical twins. Each CDR3 protein is one row after TCRdb ran MiXCR on the 5' RACE reads. The table includes about 1.7 million distinct CDR3 sequences, around 33% detected once. The sample consisted of cord blood. The receptors shown here come from a newborn girl in good health. Both conserved end residues are part of each CDR3. The D gene is left open where the match is weak. Clone size appears in some rows only: once, few, many, or a class for an expanded clone.

len: 15
abundance: -
j_gene: TRBJ2-3
v_gene: TRBV24-1
d_gene: TRBD2
CDR3nt: TGTGCCATCCAAAACAGCGGGAGGGGCACAGATACGCAGTATTTT
CDR3aa: CAIQNSGRGTDTQYF

len: 16
abundance: -
j_gene: TRBJ1-4
v_gene: TRBV5-1
d_gene: -
CDR3nt: TGCACCAGCAGCTTGAATCTCGGGGGGCCTAATGAAAAACTGTTTTTT
CDR3aa: CTSSLNLGGPNEKLFF

len: 14
abundance: few
j_gene: TRBJ1-1
v_gene: TRBV2
d_gene: -
CDR3nt: TGTGCCAGTAGCCTTACAGGGAGGCGCGCTGAAGCTTTCTTT
CDR3aa: CASSLTGRRAEAFF

len: 14
abundance: -
j_gene: TRBJ2-1
v_gene: TRBV7-9
d_gene: -
CDR3nt: TGTGCCAGCAGCCCATTCACCCTTGGGGATGAGCAGTTCTTC
CDR3aa: CASSPFTLGDEQFF

len: 17
abundance: -
j_gene: TRBJ2-5
v_gene: TRBV4-1
d_gene: TRBD2
CDR3nt: TGCGCCAGCAGCCAGATCCCGACTAGCGGGAGAAGAGAGACCCAGTACTTC
CDR3aa: CASSQIPTSGRRETQYF

len: 15
abundance: few
j_gene: TRBJ2-7
v_gene: TRBV7-8
d_gene: TRBD2
CDR3nt: TGTGCCAGCAGCTTAGCGGGCGGGAGTCGATACGAGCAGTACTTC
CDR3aa: CASSLAGGSRYEQYF

len: 15
abundance: -
j_gene: TRBJ2-3
v_gene: TRBV4-1
d_gene: -
CDR3nt: TGCGCCAGCAGCCAAGATCTTGCGACCACAGATACGCAGTATTTT
CDR3aa: CASSQDLATTDTQYF

len: 14
abundance: -
j_gene: TRBJ2-7
v_gene: TRBV7-2
d_gene: TRBD1
CDR3nt: TGTGCCAGCAGCTTTCCTACAGGGGGCTACGAGCAGTACTTC
CDR3aa: CASSFPTGGYEQYF

len: 12
abundance: -
j_gene: TRBJ2-6
v_gene: TRBV7-8
d_gene: -
CDR3nt: TGTGCCAGCAGCTTAGGAGGGGGCGTCCTGACTTTC
CDR3aa: CASSLGGGVLTF

len: 12
abundance: few
j_gene: TRBJ1-3
v_gene: TRBV12-3/TRBV12-4
d_gene: -
CDR3nt: TGTGCCAGCTCAGCTGCTGGAAACACCATATATTTT
CDR3aa: CASSAAGNTIYF

len: 16
abundance: once
j_gene: TRBJ2-3
v_gene: TRBV20-1
d_gene: TRBD2
CDR3nt: TGCAGTGCTAGACTAGCGGGAGGATGGGGCGCAGATACGCAGTATTTT
CDR3aa: CSARLAGGWGADTQYF

len: 12
abundance: few
j_gene: TRBJ2-3
v_gene: TRBV7-2
d_gene: -
CDR3nt: TGTGCCAGCAGCTTGTCCTCTCTTACGCAGTATTTT
CDR3aa: CASSLSSLTQYF

len: 11
abundance: -
j_gene: TRBJ1-2
v_gene: TRBV20-1
d_gene: -
CDR3nt: TGCAGTGCTATCGGGCTATATGGCTACACCTTC
CDR3aa: CSAIGLYGYTF

len: 15
abundance: few
j_gene: TRBJ2-7
v_gene: TRBV4-2
d_gene: TRBD2
CDR3nt: TGTGCCAGCAGCCAAGAGGGCGGGGGGCCCCTGCGGCAGTACTTC
CDR3aa: CASSQEGGGPLRQYF

len: 14
abundance: -
j_gene: TRBJ2-1
v_gene: TRBV12-3/TRBV12-4
d_gene: -
CDR3nt: TGTGCCAGCAGTTTACCGACTAGTCCCAATGAGCAGTTCTTC
CDR3aa: CASSLPTSPNEQFF

len: 18
abundance: -
j_gene: TRBJ2-1
v_gene: TRBV27
d_gene: TRBD2
CDR3nt: TGTGCCAGCAGTTTGCCCAGCGGGAGCGGCAGCTCCTACAATGAGCAGTTCTTC
CDR3aa: CASSLPSGSGSSYNEQFF

len: 19
abundance: few
j_gene: TRBJ2-3
v_gene: TRBV20-1
d_gene: -
CDR3nt: TGCAGTGCTAGTCGTTATCGCCCCCTTTGGGGGGGGGCCCCAGATACGCAGTATTTT
CDR3aa: CSASRYRPLWGGAPDTQYF

len: 15
abundance: many
j_gene: TRBJ2-3
v_gene: TRBV12-3/TRBV12-4
d_gene: -
CDR3nt: TGCGCCAGCAGCTTGTCGGGGGCTAGCACAGATACGCAGTATTTT
CDR3aa: CASSLSGASTDTQYF